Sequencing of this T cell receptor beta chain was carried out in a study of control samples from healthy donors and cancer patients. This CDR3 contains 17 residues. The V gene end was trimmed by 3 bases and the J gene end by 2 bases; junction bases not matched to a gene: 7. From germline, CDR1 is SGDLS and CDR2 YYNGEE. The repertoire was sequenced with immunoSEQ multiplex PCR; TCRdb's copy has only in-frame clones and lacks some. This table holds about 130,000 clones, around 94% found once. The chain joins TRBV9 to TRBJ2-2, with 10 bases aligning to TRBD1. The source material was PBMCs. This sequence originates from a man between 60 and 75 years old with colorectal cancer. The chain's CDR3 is CASSDSRDRGNTGELFF. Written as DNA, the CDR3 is TGTGCCAGCAGCGATTCCAGGGACAGGGGAAACACCGGGGAGCTGTTTTTT.